This T cell receptor (beta chain) emerged from a study of blood T cell repertoires in COVID-19. Study-level information: T cells, B-cell-depleted T cells, or PBMCs provided the cDNA or gDNA that served as material.

In the authors' workflow: Counts of nucleated cells, estimated from reference gene primer amplification, were obtained. The repertoire was sequenced with immunoSEQ multiplex PCR; TCRdb's copy has only in-frame clones and lacks some. Clone size and V and J calls were adopted from that table, with D and trimming inferred from the DNA. There are roughly 150,000 clones in the sample; roughly nine tenths occur only once, and roughly a sixth lies in the top ten. This sequence originates from a man in his sixties with active or convalescent COVID-19. Sample: peripheral blood.

This chain's CDR3 is CASSDPGRGETQYF. The CDR3 nucleotides read TGTGCCAGTAGTGATCCAGGGAGGGGGGAGACCCAGTACTTC. V is TRBV19 and J is TRBJ2-5, with D possibly being TRBD2 (7 bases). The CDR3 is made up of 14 amino acids. V was pared by 5 bases and J by 5 bases, with 15 bases between. The germline V gene has CDR1 LNHDA and CDR2 SQIVND (reference sequence).